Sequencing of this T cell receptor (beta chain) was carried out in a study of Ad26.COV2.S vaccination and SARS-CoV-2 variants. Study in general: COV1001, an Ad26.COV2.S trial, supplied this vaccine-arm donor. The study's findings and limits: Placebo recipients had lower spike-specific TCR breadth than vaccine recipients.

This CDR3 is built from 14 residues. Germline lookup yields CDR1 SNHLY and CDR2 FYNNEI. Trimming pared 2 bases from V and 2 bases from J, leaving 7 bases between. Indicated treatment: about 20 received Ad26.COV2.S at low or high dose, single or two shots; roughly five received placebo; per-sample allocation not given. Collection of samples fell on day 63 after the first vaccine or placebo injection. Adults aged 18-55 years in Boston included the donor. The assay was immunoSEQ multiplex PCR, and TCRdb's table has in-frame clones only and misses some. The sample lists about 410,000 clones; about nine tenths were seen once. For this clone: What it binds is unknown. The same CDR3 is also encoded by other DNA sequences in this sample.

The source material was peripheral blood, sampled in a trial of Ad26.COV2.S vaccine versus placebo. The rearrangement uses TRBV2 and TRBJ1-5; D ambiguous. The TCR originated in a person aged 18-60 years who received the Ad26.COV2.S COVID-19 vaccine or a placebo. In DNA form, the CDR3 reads TGTGCCAGCAGTGAAAGTGGGCGCAATCAGCCCCAGCATTTT. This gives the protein CASSESGRNQPQHF.